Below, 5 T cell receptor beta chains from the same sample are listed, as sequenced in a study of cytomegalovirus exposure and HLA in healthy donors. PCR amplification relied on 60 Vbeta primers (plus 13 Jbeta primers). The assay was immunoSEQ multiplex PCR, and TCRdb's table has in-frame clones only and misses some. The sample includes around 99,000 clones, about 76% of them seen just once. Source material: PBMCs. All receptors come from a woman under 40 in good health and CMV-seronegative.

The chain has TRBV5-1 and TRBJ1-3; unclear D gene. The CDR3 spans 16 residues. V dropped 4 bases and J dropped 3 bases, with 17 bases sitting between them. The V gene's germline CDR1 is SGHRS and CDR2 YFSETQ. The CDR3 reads CASSQGAGFSGNTIYF. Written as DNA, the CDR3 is TGCGCCAGCAGCCAAGGCGCGGGGTTCAGTGGAAACACCATATATTTT. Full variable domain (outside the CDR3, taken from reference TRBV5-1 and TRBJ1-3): KAGVTQTPRYLIKTRGQQVTLSCSPISGHRSVSWYQQTPGQGLQFLFEYFSETQRNKGNFPGRFSGRQFSNSRSEMNVSTLELGDSALYLCASSQGAGFSGNTIYFGEGSWLTVV.

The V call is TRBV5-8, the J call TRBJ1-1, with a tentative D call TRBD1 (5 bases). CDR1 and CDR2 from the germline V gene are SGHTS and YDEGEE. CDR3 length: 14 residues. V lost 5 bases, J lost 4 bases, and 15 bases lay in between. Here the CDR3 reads CASSAGGDGTEAFF. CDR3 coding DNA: TGTGCCAGCAGTGCCGGGGGAGACGGCACTGAAGCTTTCTTT. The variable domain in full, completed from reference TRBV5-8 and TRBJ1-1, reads EAGVTQSPTHLIKTRGQQATLRCSPISGHTSVYWYQQALGLGLQFLLWYDEGEERNRGNFPPRFSGRQFPNYSSELNVNALELEDSALYLCASSAGGDGTEAFFGQGTRLTVV.

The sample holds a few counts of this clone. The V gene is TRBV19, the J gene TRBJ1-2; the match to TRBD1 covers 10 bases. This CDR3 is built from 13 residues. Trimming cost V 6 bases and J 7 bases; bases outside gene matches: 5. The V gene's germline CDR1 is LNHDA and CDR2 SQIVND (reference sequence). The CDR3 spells CASSPGQGSGYTF. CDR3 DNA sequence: TGTGCCAGTAGCCCGGGACAGGGGTCTGGCTACACCTTC.

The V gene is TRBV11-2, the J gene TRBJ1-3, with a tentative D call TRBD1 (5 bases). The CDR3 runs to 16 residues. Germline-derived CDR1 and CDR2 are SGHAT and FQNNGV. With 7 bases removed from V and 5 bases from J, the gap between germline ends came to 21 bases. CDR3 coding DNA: TGTGCCAGCACCAAAGAACCAGGGCAGACACGAAACACCATATATTTT. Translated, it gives CASTKEPGQTRNTIYF. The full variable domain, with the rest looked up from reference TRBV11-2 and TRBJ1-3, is EAGVAQSPRYKIIEKRQSVAFWCNPISGHATLYWYQQILGQGPKLLIQFQNNGVVDDSQLPKDRFSAERLKGVDSTLKIQPAKLEDSAVYLCASTKEPGQTRNTIYFGEGSWLTVV.

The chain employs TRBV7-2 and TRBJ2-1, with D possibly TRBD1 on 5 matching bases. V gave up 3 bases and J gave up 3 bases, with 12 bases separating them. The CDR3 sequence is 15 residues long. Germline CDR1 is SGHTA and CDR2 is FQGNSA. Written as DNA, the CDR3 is TGTGCCAGCAGCTTGTGGGGCCAAGACTACAATGAGCAGTTCTTC. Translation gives CASSLWGQDYNEQFF.